This T cell receptor beta chain was retrieved from a study of blood T cell repertoires in COVID-19. About the research overall: COVID-19 samples collected from the United States, Italy and Spain covered acute and convalescent phases.

Profiling relied on immunoSEQ multiplex PCR, and the TCRdb table lists in-frame clones only, not all of them. The sample includes 140,000 to 150,000 clones, around 82% seen only once; the top ten take about an eighth. The CDR3 runs 14 residues. Germline V CDR1 and CDR2: SEHNR, FQNEAQ (reference sequence). The V gene lost 3 bases and the J gene lost 3 bases, with 9 bases spanning the gap. This TCR was sampled from a man aged 55-75 years with active or convalescent COVID-19. The sequencing sample was made of peripheral blood. The rearrangement links TRBV7-9 to TRBJ1-5; the D is unclear. The CDR3 region is CASSLVHDNQPQHF. Written as DNA, the CDR3 is TGTGCCAGCAGCTTGGTACACGACAATCAGCCCCAGCATTTT.